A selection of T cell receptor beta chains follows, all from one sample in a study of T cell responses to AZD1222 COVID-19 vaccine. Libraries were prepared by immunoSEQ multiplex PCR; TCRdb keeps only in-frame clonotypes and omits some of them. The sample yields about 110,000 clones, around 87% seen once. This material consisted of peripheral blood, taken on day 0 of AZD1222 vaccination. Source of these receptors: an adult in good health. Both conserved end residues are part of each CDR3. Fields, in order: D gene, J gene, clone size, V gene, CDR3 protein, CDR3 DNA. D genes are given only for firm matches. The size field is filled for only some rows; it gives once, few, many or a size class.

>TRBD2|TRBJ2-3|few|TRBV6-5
CASTLNAGVGSQYF
TGTGCCAGCACCCTTAATGCGGGGGTTGGATCGCAGTATTTT
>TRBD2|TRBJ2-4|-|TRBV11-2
CASSVGGNIQYF
TGTGCCAGCAGCGTCGGGGGGAACATTCAGTACTTC
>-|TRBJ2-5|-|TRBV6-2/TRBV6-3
CASSGLRGQETQYF
TGTGCCAGCAGTGGGTTGAGGGGGCAAGAGACCCAGTACTTC
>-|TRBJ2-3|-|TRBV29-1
CSVVEGGGPDTQYF
TGCAGCGTTGTTGAAGGTGGGGGCCCAGATACGCAGTATTTT
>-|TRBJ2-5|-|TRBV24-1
CATSDGGLETQYF
TGTGCCACCAGTGATGGGGGTCTGGAGACCCAGTACTTC
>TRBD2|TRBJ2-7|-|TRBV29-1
CSSTHGYAGEEQYF
TGCAGTTCCACGCACGGCTATGCGGGGGAAGAGCAGTACTTC
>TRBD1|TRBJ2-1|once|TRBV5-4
CASSLGAGTGGNEQFF
TGTGCCAGCAGCTTGGGGGCCGGGACAGGGGGAAATGAGCAGTTCTTC
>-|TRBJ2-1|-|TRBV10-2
CASSEKTGNEQFF
TGCGCCAGCAGTGAGAAAACGGGGAATGAGCAGTTCTTC
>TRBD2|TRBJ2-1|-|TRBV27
CASRRLAGDNEQFF
TGTGCCAGCAGGCGACTAGCGGGGGACAATGAGCAGTTCTTC
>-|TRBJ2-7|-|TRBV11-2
CASSLEGTSNEQYF
TGTGCCAGCAGCTTAGAAGGGACATCCAACGAGCAGTACTTC
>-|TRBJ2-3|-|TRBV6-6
CASRSQGIGGTDTQYF
TGTGCCAGCAGATCCCAGGGGATAGGGGGCACAGATACGCAGTATTTT
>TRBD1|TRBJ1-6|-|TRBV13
CASSLLDRDNSPLHF
TGTGCCAGCAGCTTGCTCGACAGGGATAATTCACCCCTCCACTTT
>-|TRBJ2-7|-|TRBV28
CASSLVGANQEPEQYF
TGTGCCAGCAGTTTAGTAGGGGCTAATCAGGAACCTGAGCAGTACTTC
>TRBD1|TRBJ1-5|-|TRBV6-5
CASVWTGDSNQPQHF
TGTGCCAGCGTATGGACAGGGGACAGCAATCAGCCCCAGCATTTT
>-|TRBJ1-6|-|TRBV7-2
CASSNGPPSPLHF
TGTGCCAGCAGTAATGGACCGCCTTCACCCCTCCACTTT